This T cell receptor (beta chain) stems from a study of tumor T cells in aggressive B-cell lymphoma (dated by TCRdb to 2016 to 2017). In the case of this clone: Its specific antigen is unknown. No base qualities exist here, and no much larger clone lies one base off it.

The library was built by means of the immunoSEQ multiplex PCR assay. The source is immuneACCESS, and TCRdb retained only in-frame sequences with V and J called. Part of the clones is not carried over; for the studies checked, unresolved V genes explain less than half of this, and the remainder is unexplained. The sample has about 5,600 clones on record, 82% of them singletons. The top ten hold about 3% of the sample. This clonotype was obtained from an adult with diffuse large B cell lymphoma. Sequencing was performed on tumor tissue.

The sequenced DNA: TGTGCCAGCAGTACAAAGTCCGGACTAGCGACTAATGAGCAGTTCTTC. Translated, this gives CASSTKSGLATNEQFF. The chain is made from TRBV27 and TRBJ2-1; 9 junctional bases match TRBD2. Reading the germline V gene (reference sequence) gives CDR1 MNHEY and CDR2 SMNVEV. From V the trimming removes 5 bases and from J it removes 7 bases, while the gene matches leave 12 bases of the junction unaccounted for. The CDR3 holds 16 amino acids from the cysteine to the phenylalanine. The entry retains the CDR3 DNA only, 48 bases that are in frame from base 1.